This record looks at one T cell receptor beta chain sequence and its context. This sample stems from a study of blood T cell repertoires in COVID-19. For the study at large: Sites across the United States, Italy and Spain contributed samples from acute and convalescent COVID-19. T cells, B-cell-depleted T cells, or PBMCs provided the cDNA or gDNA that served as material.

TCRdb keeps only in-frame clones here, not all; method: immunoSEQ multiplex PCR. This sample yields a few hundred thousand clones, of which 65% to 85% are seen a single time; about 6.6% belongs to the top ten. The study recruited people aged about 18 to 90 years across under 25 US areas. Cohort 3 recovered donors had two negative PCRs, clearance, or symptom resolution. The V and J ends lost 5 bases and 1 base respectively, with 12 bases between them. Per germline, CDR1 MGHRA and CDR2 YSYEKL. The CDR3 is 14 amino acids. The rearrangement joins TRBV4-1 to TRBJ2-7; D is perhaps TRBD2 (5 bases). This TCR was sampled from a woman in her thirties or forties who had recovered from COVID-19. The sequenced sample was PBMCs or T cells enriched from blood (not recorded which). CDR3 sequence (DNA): TGCGCCAGCAGCACACCTAGCCGGTCCTACGAGCAGTACTTC. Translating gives CASSTPSRSYEQYF.